The T cell receptor beta chain described here comes from a study of memory CD8 T cells in hepatitis C reinfection. Study background: Pre-reinfection samples were taken 55 to 20 weeks before detection.

Unmatched junction bases numbered 6, after V lost 4 bases and J lost 6 bases. The CDR3 covers 17 residues. In germline, CDR1 is MGHRA, CDR2 YSYEKL. Clones were sequenced by immunoSEQ multiplex PCR, and TCRdb holds only the in-frame ones, with some missing. The sample has about 6,600 clones; approximately 90% are singletons. The time point: pre-reinfection, 55 to 20 weeks before reinfection detection. No in vitro expansion preceded TCR sequencing of the sorted cells. Two donors provided sorted CD3+ CD8+ CD45RO- naive CD8 T cells at all three reinfection time points. The sequence came from a man in his fifties or sixties with hepatitis C virus infection. Sequences were obtained from naive CD8+ T cells sorted from blood. The chain employs TRBV4-1 and TRBJ2-1; 16 positions agree with TRBD2. Written as DNA, the CDR3 is TGCGCCAGCAGCCTAATGGGACTAGCGGGAGGGCCCAATGAGCAGTTCTTC. It is translated as CASSLMGLAGGPNEQFF.